This is a list of T cell receptor beta chains from one sample in a study of blood T cells in healthy people across ages. MiXCR, applied by TCRdb to the 5' RACE reads, yields one record per CDR3 protein. The sample records about 1.4 million distinct CDR3 sequences, 59% being singletons. The sequencing sample was made of blood. Source of these receptors: a man younger than 35 in good health. Each CDR3 is given with its conserved first and last residue. A D gene is named only where the DNA matches it firmly. Size is stated for part of the rows, as once, few or many counts, or as a class when the clone is expanded.

v_gene	abundance	j_gene	d_gene	CDR3nt	CDR3aa
TRBV7-2	.	TRBJ2-5	TRBD2	TGTGCCAGCAGCTATACAATGATGGGACTAGCGGGCGAGACCCAGTACTTC	CASSYTMMGLAGETQYF
TRBV4-2	.	TRBJ1-5	TRBD1	TGTGCCAGCAGCCTTGGACAGGGTGAAACGAATCAGCCCCAGCATTTT	CASSLGQGETNQPQHF
TRBV12-3/TRBV12-4	.	TRBJ2-2	.	TGTGCCAGCATCTTGGGAACCGGGGAGCTGTTTTTT	CASILGTGELFF
TRBV2	.	TRBJ2-1	TRBD1	TGTGCCAGCAGTACCCACAGGGGGTTTTACAATGAGCAGTTCTTC	CASSTHRGFYNEQFF
TRBV6-1	.	TRBJ1-4	TRBD1	TGTGCCAGCGGCACAGGGGAGAATAATGAAAAACTGTTTTTT	CASGTGENNEKLFF
TRBV20-1	.	TRBJ2-4	.	TGCAGTGCTAGATCGGCAGGTAGAGACAAAAACATTCAGTACTTC	CSARSAGRDKNIQYF
TRBV20-1	once	TRBJ2-5	.	TGCAGTGCTAGGGCAGGACAAGAGATCCAGTACTTC	CSARAGQEIQYF
TRBV11-2	.	TRBJ2-1	.	TGTGCCAGCAGCTTAGCCGGGACTCTTTCCAATGAGCAGTTCTTC	CASSLAGTLSNEQFF
TRBV11-2	.	TRBJ2-1	TRBD2	TGTGCCAGCAGCTTAGGGCTAGCGGGAGGGGAGAATGAGCAGTTCTTC	CASSLGLAGGENEQFF
TRBV3-1	few	TRBJ2-5	TRBD1	TGTGCCAGCATGACAGGGGTACTCAACCAAGAGACCCAGTACTTC	CASMTGVLNQETQYF
TRBV3-1	.	TRBJ2-7	.	TGTGCCAGCAGCCAAGGACCGAACTACGAGCAGTACTTC	CASSQGPNYEQYF
TRBV7-2	few	TRBJ2-1	.	TGTGCCAGCAGCTCCATGCCGACAGGTTCTTACAATGAGCAGTTCTTC	CASSSMPTGSYNEQFF
TRBV28	.	TRBJ2-3	.	TGTGCCAGCAGTCCCCCCCCGAGAACAGATACGCAGTATTTT	CASSPPPRTDTQYF
TRBV7-9	.	TRBJ2-5	.	TGTGCCAGCAGCTTAGTGGCAGGGGCCGAACAAGAGACCCAGTACTTC	CASSLVAGAEQETQYF
TRBV6-2/TRBV6-3	.	TRBJ2-3	TRBD2	TGTGCCAGCAGTTACCGGACTAGCGGGTACACAGATACGCAGTATTTT	CASSYRTSGYTDTQYF
TRBV5-5	.	TRBJ1-5	.	TGTGCCAGCAGCTTGGAGCTATATAGCAATCAGCCCCAGCATTTT	CASSLELYSNQPQHF
TRBV12-3/TRBV12-4	.	TRBJ2-3	TRBD2	TGTGCCAGTAGTACCTTAGCGGGAGGAATAGATACGCAGTATTTT	CASSTLAGGIDTQYF
TRBV3-1	.	TRBJ1-1	.	TGTGCCAGCAGCCAACACACAGGGAACACTGAAGCTTTCTTT	CASSQHTGNTEAFF
TRBV5-6	.	TRBJ1-2	.	TGTGCCAGCAGCTTGGCCGGGGACATCGGCGGCTACACCTTC	CASSLAGDIGGYTF
TRBV12-3/TRBV12-4	few	TRBJ2-7	.	TGTGCCAGCAGTTTAGCGGGTAGCAATCCCTACGAGCAGTACTTC	CASSLAGSNPYEQYF
TRBV6-6	.	TRBJ1-2	.	TGTGCCAGCAGTTACCAGGCGAAAGGGGGCTATGGCTACACCTTC	CASSYQAKGGYGYTF
TRBV4-3	few	TRBJ2-2	.	TGCGCCAGCAGCCAGAGGACAACCTTCACCGGGGAGCTGTTTTTT	CASSQRTTFTGELFF
TRBV6-5	.	TRBJ2-1	.	TGTGCCAGCAGTTACGTCCCGCTGGGTCCCAATGAGCAGTTCTTC	CASSYVPLGPNEQFF
TRBV29-1	.	TRBJ1-1	.	TGCAGCGCCTTGGACAGTCGTGAAGCTTTCTTT	CSALDSREAFF
TRBV29-1	few	TRBJ2-7	.	TGCAGCGTTGTCGAGCCTACTAGCTTCCACGAGCAGTACTTC	CSVVEPTSFHEQYF
TRBV6-2/TRBV6-3	once	TRBJ1-4	.	TGTGCCAGCAGCCAACGGACCTATGAAAAACTGTTTTTT	CASSQRTYEKLFF
TRBV5-1	.	TRBJ2-1	.	TGCGCCAGCGCGGCGTTCTCCTACAATGAGCAGTTCTTC	CASAAFSYNEQFF
TRBV20-1	few	TRBJ2-1	TRBD1	TGCAGTGCTAGAATTATCGACAGGGGGTCTAATGAGCAGTTCTTC	CSARIIDRGSNEQFF
TRBV2	.	TRBJ2-3	TRBD2	TGTGCCAGCAGTGAGGTTGGCGGGGGGGACGCAGATACGCAGTATTTT	CASSEVGGGDADTQYF
TRBV20-1	once	TRBJ2-7	TRBD2	TGCAGTGCTAGATCCACAGCGGGGAGCTCCTACGAGCAGTACTTC	CSARSTAGSSYEQYF
TRBV20-1	.	TRBJ2-3	.	TGCAGTGCTAGAGGGGCGTCCCTCGGCACAGATACGCAGTATTTT	CSARGASLGTDTQYF
TRBV5-1	.	TRBJ2-1	TRBD1	TGCGCCAGCACGTCACAGGGGGCCACTGAGCAGTTCTTC	CASTSQGATEQFF
TRBV29-1	.	TRBJ2-5	.	TGCAGCGTTGATGGTTATCAAGAGACCCAGTACTTC	CSVDGYQETQYF
TRBV4-2	few	TRBJ2-1	TRBD2	TGTGCCAGCAGCCGACTAGCGGGAGTGGGTAATGAGCAGTTCTTC	CASSRLAGVGNEQFF
TRBV29-1	once	TRBJ2-7	TRBD2	TGCAGCGTGTACCTAGCGGGATACAATGAGCAGTACTTC	CSVYLAGYNEQYF
TRBV2	.	TRBJ2-4	.	TGTGCCAGCGAAGGGTTTCTAAACATTCAGTACTTC	CASEGFLNIQYF
TRBV10-3	.	TRBJ2-7	.	TGTGCCATCAGTGCGGTGGGCGGAGACTACAATGAGCAGTACTTC	CAISAVGGDYNEQYF
TRBV4-1	.	TRBJ2-7	.	TGCGCCAGCAGCGTAAGGTACAATGAGCAGTACTTC	CASSVRYNEQYF
TRBV6-1	few	TRBJ1-1	.	TGTGCCAGCAGGTATGGAACTGAAGCTTTCTTT	CASRYGTEAFF
TRBV7-9	.	TRBJ2-7	TRBD2	TGTGCCAGCAGTACGAGCGGGAACGACTACGAGCAGTACTTC	CASSTSGNDYEQYF
TRBV11-2	.	TRBJ2-3	TRBD2	TGTGCCAGCAGCATGGGACTAGCGGGACACACAGATACGCAGTATTTT	CASSMGLAGHTDTQYF
TRBV10-3	.	TRBJ1-2	.	TGTGCCATCAGTTCCGATAACTATGGCTACACCTTC	CAISSDNYGYTF
TRBV2	.	TRBJ1-5	TRBD1	TGTGCCAGCAGAGTTGACAGGGGAAATCAGCCCCAGCATTTT	CASRVDRGNQPQHF
TRBV5-6	.	TRBJ2-5	.	TGTGCCAGCAGCTTGTTTCTTCTCTGGGTCGAAGAGACCCAGTACTTC	CASSLFLLWVEETQYF
TRBV7-9	.	TRBJ2-1	TRBD2	TGTGCCAGCAGCTTAGGGGGCGGGGGGAGCACGAAAGGCGAGCAGTTCTTC	CASSLGGGGSTKGEQFF
TRBV10-3	few	TRBJ2-3	TRBD2	TGTGCCATCAGTGCCTCTAGCGGGAGGTCAGATACGCAGTATTTT	CAISASSGRSDTQYF
TRBV7-8	few	TRBJ2-7	TRBD1	TGTGCCAGCAGTTCCACCGGGACAGCCTCCTACGAGCAGTACTTC	CASSSTGTASYEQYF
TRBV29-1	.	TRBJ1-4	.	TGCAGCGTTCAAGCCGGAGATGAAAAACTGTTTTTT	CSVQAGDEKLFF
TRBV28	.	TRBJ2-7	.	TGTGCCAGCAGTCCCCCGGGCATAACCTACGAGCAGTACTTC	CASSPPGITYEQYF
TRBV11-3	.	TRBJ2-2	.	TGTGCCAGCAGCTTAGGGTCTGCGGGGAACACCGGGGAGCTGTTTTTT	CASSLGSAGNTGELFF
TRBV20-1	few	TRBJ1-5	.	TGCAGTGCTAGAGCTCCACAGGGAAGTCAGCCCCAGCATTTT	CSARAPQGSQPQHF
TRBV6-6	.	TRBJ2-5	TRBD1	TGTGCCAGCAGTTACTCACGTTACAGGGGGCTAGAGGAGACCCAGTACTTC	CASSYSRYRGLEETQYF
TRBV7-9	.	TRBJ2-1	.	TGTGCCAGCACCCTGGGGGTTCAGCTTGAGCAGTTCTTC	CASTLGVQLEQFF
TRBV12-3/TRBV12-4	.	TRBJ2-7	.	TGTGCCAGCAACGGTTGGGGGCTCCCCTACGAGCAGTACTTC	CASNGWGLPYEQYF
TRBV6-2/TRBV6-3	few	TRBJ2-1	TRBD2	TGTGCCAGCAGTAATAGCGGGGGACTCAATGAGCAGTTCTTC	CASSNSGGLNEQFF
TRBV25-1	.	TRBJ2-4	.	TGTGCCAGCAGTGAGGAACTAGGGAAAAACATTCAGTACTTC	CASSEELGKNIQYF
TRBV12-3/TRBV12-4	.	TRBJ2-7	.	TGTGCCAGCATTCAGCGACTAGTAGGGTACAATGAGCAGTACTTC	CASIQRLVGYNEQYF
TRBV27	.	TRBJ2-7	TRBD2	TGTGCCAGCAGTTTTGGGGGCGGGAGGAACGAGCAGTACTTC	CASSFGGGRNEQYF
TRBV20-1	.	TRBJ2-7	.	TGCAGTGCTAGAGCCCGGGACCACGGGGGCTACGAGCAGTACTTC	CSARARDHGGYEQYF